This TCR beta chain is drawn from a study of cytomegalovirus exposure and HLA in healthy donors. Study overall: The 120 or so validation repertoires were reported in a later analysis to have been generated on the same platform as the approximately 700 first-cohort repertoires.

Study outcomes and limitations: Diagnosis of cytomegalovirus status made by the classifier reportedly showed high specificity and sensitivity. Most TCR sequences were seen very rarely across donors, but some public TCRs occurred in many. Cytomegalovirus association was assigned to about 180 TCR beta chains.

Unmatched junction bases numbered 3, after V lost 3 bases and J lost 5 bases. This CDR3 contains 14 residues. CDR1 is LNHNV, CDR2 YYDKDF, per germline (reference sequence). As regards this clone: Antigen specificity is unknown.

Generated by immunoSEQ multiplex PCR, the TCRdb table keeps only in-frame clones and is missing some. Here the sample spans approximately 300,000 clones, roughly 85% being singletons. Sequences were obtained from PBMCs. V usage is TRBV15 and J usage is TRBJ1-4; 7 bases line up with TRBD1. This TCR was recovered from a woman aged 18-29 years in good health and CMV-seronegative. The CDR3 spells CATSSEQGNEKLFF. CDR3 coding DNA: TGTGCCACCAGCAGCGAACAGGGGAATGAAAAACTGTTTTTT.